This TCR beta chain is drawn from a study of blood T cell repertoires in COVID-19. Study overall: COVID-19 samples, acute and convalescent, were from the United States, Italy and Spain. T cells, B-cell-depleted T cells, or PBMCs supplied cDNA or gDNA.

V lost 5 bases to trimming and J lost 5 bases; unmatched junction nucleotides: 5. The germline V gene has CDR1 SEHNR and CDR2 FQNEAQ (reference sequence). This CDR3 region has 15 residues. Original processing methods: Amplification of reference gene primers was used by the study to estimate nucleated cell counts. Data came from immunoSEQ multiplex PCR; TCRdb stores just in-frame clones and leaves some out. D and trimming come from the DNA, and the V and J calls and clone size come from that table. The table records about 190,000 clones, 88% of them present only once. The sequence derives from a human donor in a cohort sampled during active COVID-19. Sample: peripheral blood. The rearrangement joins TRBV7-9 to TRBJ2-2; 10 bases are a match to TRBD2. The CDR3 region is CASSRGLAATGELFF. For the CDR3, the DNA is TGTGCCAGCAGCCGAGGACTAGCGGCTACCGGGGAGCTGTTTTTT.